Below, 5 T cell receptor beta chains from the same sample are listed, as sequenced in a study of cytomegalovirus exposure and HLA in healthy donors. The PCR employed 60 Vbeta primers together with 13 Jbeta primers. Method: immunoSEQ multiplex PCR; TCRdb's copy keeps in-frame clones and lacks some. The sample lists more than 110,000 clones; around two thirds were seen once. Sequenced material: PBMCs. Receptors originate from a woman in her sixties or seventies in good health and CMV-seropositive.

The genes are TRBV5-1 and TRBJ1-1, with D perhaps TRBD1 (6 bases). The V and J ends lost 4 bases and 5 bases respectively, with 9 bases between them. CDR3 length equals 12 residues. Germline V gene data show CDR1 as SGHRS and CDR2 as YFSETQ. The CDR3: CASSQQGTEAFF. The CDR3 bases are TGCGCCAGCAGCCAACAGGGAACTGAAGCTTTCTTT. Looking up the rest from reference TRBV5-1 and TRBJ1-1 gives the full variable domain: KAGVTQTPRYLIKTRGQQVTLSCSPISGHRSVSWYQQTPGQGLQFLFEYFSETQRNKGNFPGRFSGRQFSNSRSEMNVSTLELGDSALYLCASSQQGTEAFFGQGTRLTVV.

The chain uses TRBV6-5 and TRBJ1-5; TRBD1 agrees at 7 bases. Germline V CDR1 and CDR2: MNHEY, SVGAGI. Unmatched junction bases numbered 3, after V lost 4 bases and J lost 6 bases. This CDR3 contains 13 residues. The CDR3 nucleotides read TGTGCCAGCAGTTCCCAGGGGGGTCAGCCCCAGCATTTT. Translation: CASSSQGGQPQHF.

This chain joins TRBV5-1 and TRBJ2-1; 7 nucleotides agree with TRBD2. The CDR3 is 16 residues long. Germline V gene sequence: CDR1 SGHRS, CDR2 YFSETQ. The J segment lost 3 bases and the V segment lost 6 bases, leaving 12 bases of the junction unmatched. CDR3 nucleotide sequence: TGCGCCAGCACCATTCAAGGAGCGGGAATCTACAATGAGCAGTTCTTC. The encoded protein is CASTIQGAGIYNEQFF. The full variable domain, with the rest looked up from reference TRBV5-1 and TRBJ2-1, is KAGVTQTPRYLIKTRGQQVTLSCSPISGHRSVSWYQQTPGQGLQFLFEYFSETQRNKGNFPGRFSGRQFSNSRSEMNVSTLELGDSALYLCASTIQGAGIYNEQFFGPGTRLTVL.

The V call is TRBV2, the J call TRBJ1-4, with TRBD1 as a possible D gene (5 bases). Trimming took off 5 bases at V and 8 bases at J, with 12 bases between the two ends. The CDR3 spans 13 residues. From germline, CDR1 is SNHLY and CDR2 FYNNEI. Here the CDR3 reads CASSTGLKEKLFF. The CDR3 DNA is TGTGCCAGCAGTACAGGTTTAAAAGAAAAACTGTTTTTT.

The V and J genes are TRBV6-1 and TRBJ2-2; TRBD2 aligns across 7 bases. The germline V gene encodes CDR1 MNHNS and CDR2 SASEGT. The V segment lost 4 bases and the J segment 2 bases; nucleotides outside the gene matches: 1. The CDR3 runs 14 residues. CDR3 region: CASSGTRNTGELFF. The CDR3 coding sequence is TGTGCCAGCAGTGGGACTAGAAACACCGGGGAGCTGTTTTTT.